The TCR beta chain described here comes from a study of cytomegalovirus exposure and HLA in healthy donors (dated by TCRdb to between 2016 and 2019). In terms of the full investigation: According to a later analysis, the roughly 130 validation repertoires were produced on the same platform as the 666 repertoires of the first cohort. The study was designed to test whether signatures of past pathogen exposure could be identified by cataloging public T cell receptors. In addition to the first cohort of hundreds of subjects, a separate validation cohort of 130 or so different subjects was used. To predict cytomegalovirus infection status, the study combined high-throughput TCR immunosequencing, statistical association of individual TCRs with disease status, and machine learning. Broader findings and caveats from the paper: The study gave a list of more than 150 TCR beta chains associated with cytomegalovirus. Of the cluster scores, 90% to 95% were above 0 in a later analysis, which found that TCRs clustered in the first cohort also tended to co-occur in the approximately 130 validation repertoires. A later analysis lacked HLA typing for the validation cohort, so it scored co-occurrence in that cohort across all 110 or so repertoires. A few of the identified cytomegalovirus-associated TCR beta chains were confirmed in vitro to be specific for cytomegalovirus antigens. It was suggested by the authors that the approach could potentially be generalized to other disease states and immunological phenotypes. Most TCR sequences were seen in very few donors, while some public TCRs were found in many individuals. In both the original and validation cohorts, the classifier was reported to diagnose cytomegalovirus status with high specificity and sensitivity.

The donors were included in the validation cohort of approximately 120 subjects, a group kept apart from the roughly 700-subject first cohort. Per the germline V gene, SGHAT is the CDR1 and FQNNGV is the CDR2. Germline trimming: 6 bases from V, 7 bases from J; junction bases outside gene matches: 12. Reading from cysteine to phenylalanine, the CDR3 counts 16 amino acids. The kept DNA is CDR3 alone, 48 bases in frame from the first base. In regard to this clone: Its antigen target is currently unknown. Base qualities are not recorded, but no much larger clone differs from it by a single base.

The protocol used for the library was the immunoSEQ multiplex PCR assay. The authors processed their data as follows. To diagnose cytomegalovirus status from the catalog of TCR beta chain sequences, a statistical classification framework was built. TCRdb took over this immuneACCESS table, retaining in-frame rearrangements with V and J assigned. Such tables are incomplete; in checked studies, under half of the missing clones stem from an unresolved V gene, and the remainder is unexplained. That table supplies the V and J calls and clone size; D and trimming were determined from the DNA. For this sample the table gives about 140,000 clones, of which about nine tenths were detected only once. The biggest ten clones account for under 0.8% of the sample.

This TCR was sampled from a man aged 18 to 29 in good health and CMV-seronegative. The rearranged segments are TRBV11-2 and TRBJ1-6, and 7 junction bases match TRBD1. Sample: PBMCs. This receptor carries the CDR3 CASRTPQQGRNSPLHF. In nucleotide form, the sequence is TGTGCCAGCAGAACGCCCCAACAGGGGAGGAATTCACCCCTCCACTTT.